This TCR beta chain was identified during a study of blood T cell repertoires in COVID-19. Study as a whole: Nucleic acid was either cDNA or gDNA, and it came from T cells, B-cell-depleted T cells, or PBMCs.

In the study's own analysis: For nucleated cells, counts were estimated from reference gene primer amplification. Profiled with immunoSEQ multiplex PCR; TCRdb holds only in-frame clones, not every one. From that table come the V and J calls and clone size; the DNA was used to work out D and trimming. Here the sample spans around 88,000 clones, 90% to 95% being singletons. The CDR3 covers 16 residues. With V trimmed by 6 bases and J by 1 base, 6 bases remained unmatched. Germline loops: CDR1 WNHNN, CDR2 SYGVQD (reference sequence). The J gene is TRBJ2-1, the V gene TRBV10-1; the match to TRBD2 covers 10 bases. Sequencing input: peripheral blood. This receptor was obtained from a man aged 55 to 70 with acute or convalescent COVID-19. CDR3 sequence (DNA): TGCGCCAGCAGCTTAAAGCGGGAGGGGTCCTACAATGAGCAGTTCTTC. Protein: CASSLKREGSYNEQFF.